This T cell receptor beta chain was identified in a study of Ad26.COV2.S vaccination and SARS-CoV-2 variants. Study conclusions and caveats: Vaccine recipients and placebo recipients showed similar non-spike TCR breadth.

On this clone: The antigen is not known.

Assay: immunoSEQ multiplex PCR; the TCRdb copy retains only in-frame clones and omits some. The data show hundreds of thousands of clones, roughly 90% seen once. Treatment: about 20 received Ad26.COV2.S at low or high dose, single or two shots; a few received placebo; per-sample allocation not given. Repertoires come from day 63 after the first vaccine or placebo injection. A Boston donor was an adult aged 18-55 years. This receptor was identified in a person aged 18-65 years who received the Ad26.COV2.S COVID-19 vaccine or a placebo. This specimen was peripheral blood, taken in a trial of Ad26.COV2.S vaccine versus placebo.

CDR3 bases: TGTGCCAGCAGCATTCAGGGGGGCACTGAAGCTTTCTTT. This encodes CASSIQGGTEAFF. This rearrangement joins TRBV7-9 to TRBJ1-1; TRBD1 aligns across 7 bases. Germline V gives CDR1 SEHNR, CDR2 FQNEAQ (reference sequence). The CDR3 length is 13 residues. Trimming cost V 5 bases and J 4 bases; bases outside gene matches: 4.